This TCR beta chain was sequenced for a study of CD8 T cells in ankylosing spondylitis. V lost 1 base and J 3 bases, leaving 12 bases between the germline ends. In germline, CDR1 is MNHEY, CDR2 SVGAGI. The CDR3 consists of 15 residues. Whole-study findings and limits: A TCR beta motif of fewer than ten highly homologous variants seemed to mark ankylosing spondylitis blood. It was reported that disease-linked clones were significantly enriched in matched ankylosing spondylitis synovial fluid.

Researchers built TCR beta libraries using quantitative 5'-RACE with molecular barcodes. TCRdb re-analysed the 5' RACE reads in MiXCR, keeping a single row per CDR3 protein. The sample records hundreds of thousands of distinct CDR3 sequences, approximately 12% being singletons. This clonotype was seen a handful of times. Its specificity is not known. This TCR was recovered from a male donor with ankylosing spondylitis. The sequencing sample was made of blood, either unsorted or a sorted T cell fraction (not recorded which). The chain recombines TRBV6-5 with TRBJ1-1; D may be TRBD1 (5 bases). The CDR3 spells CASSYLSGGDTEAFF. CDR3 DNA sequence: TGTGCCAGCAGTTACTTGTCGGGAGGGGACACTGAAGCTTTCTTT.